This T cell receptor (beta chain) is drawn from a study of cytomegalovirus exposure and HLA in healthy donors. General study results and limits: Reportedly, TCR beta sequences accurately predicted HLA-A and HLA-B alleles in most subjects.

A note on this clone: Its specificity is unknown.

Use of 60 Vbeta and 13 Jbeta primers characterized the PCR. Assay used: immunoSEQ multiplex PCR; TCRdb lists only in-frame clones, some missing. The sample yields about 89,000 clones, about 85% seen once. The origin of this receptor is a man aged 35-49 years in good health and CMV-seropositive. The sequencing input was PBMCs.

The DNA for the CDR3 is TGTGCCAGCAGCTGGAAAGAGGGTGGCACAGATACGCAGTATTTT. Protein: CASSWKEGGTDTQYF. The chain employs TRBV7-2 and TRBJ2-3; TRBD2 is a possible D gene (5 bases). The CDR3 has 15 residues. Germline V gives CDR1 SGHTA, CDR2 FQGNSA. Trimming stripped 4 bases from V and 1 base from J, with 12 bases between.